This T cell receptor (beta chain) is drawn from a study of blood T cell repertoires in COVID-19. Study summary: Material from acute and convalescent COVID-19 was sourced from the United States, Italy and Spain.

Ages ranged from roughly 18 to 100 years, with residence in around 24 US areas. The repertoire was sequenced with immunoSEQ multiplex PCR; TCRdb's copy has only in-frame clones and lacks some. This sample yields hundreds of thousands of clones, of which approximately 92% are seen a single time; approximately 1% belongs to the top ten. In germline, CDR1 is ENHRY, CDR2 SYGVKD. The CDR3 contains 14 residues. The germline V and J ends were trimmed by 3 bases and 4 bases, with 12 bases remaining between them. This clonotype originated in a man aged 18 to 29 who had recovered from COVID-19. The sample taken for sequencing was PBMCs or T cells enriched from blood (not recorded which). J is TRBJ1-2 and V is TRBV10-3; weak D call: TRBD1 (6 bases). As DNA, the CDR3 is TGTGCCATCAGTGATCAGGGGAAGAGCTATGGCTACACCTTC. Protein product: CAISDQGKSYGYTF.